The source of this TCR beta chain is a study of blood T cell repertoires in COVID-19. The CDR3 extends over 11 amino acids. CDR1 MNHEY and CDR2 SVGEGT come from the germline V gene. Between the trimmed V and J ends, which lost 2 bases and 7 bases, there was a span of 5 bases. Original methodology: For nucleated cells, counts were estimated from reference gene primer amplification. Sequencing used immunoSEQ multiplex PCR; TCRdb keeps in-frame clones, though not all of them. V, J and clone size are taken as reported in that table, and D and trimming were inferred from the DNA itself. Among about 200,000 clones listed, about 93% were seen once.

The TCR originated in a man in his fifties with acute or convalescent COVID-19. Material: peripheral blood. V usage is TRBV6-2 or TRBV6-3 and J usage is TRBJ1-2; D call uncertain. The CDR3: CASSYRSGYTF. CDR3 DNA sequence: TGTGCCAGCAGTTACCGGAGTGGCTACACCTTC.